The 17 T cell receptor beta chains given below trace back to one sample, sequenced in a study of naive and memory T cell subsets. Amplification of ligated cDNA took four PCR rounds with SP2 and nested alpha and beta constant primers. Each CDR3 protein gets one entry after TCRdb re-called the 5' RACE reads with MiXCR. The sample records about 62,000 distinct CDR3 sequences, approximately 8% being singletons. The library had UMIs added by 3' ligation of an oligonucleotide to TCR cDNA. These receptors were taken from a female donor in good health.

In its sample, this clonotype was seen many times. The J gene is TRBJ2-2, the V gene TRBV7-8; D perhaps matches TRBD1 (6 bases). Germline loops: CDR1 SGHVS, CDR2 FQNEAQ. V dropped 5 bases and J dropped 8 bases, with 18 bases sitting between them. The CDR3 length is 15 residues. The DNA for the CDR3 is TGTGCCAGCAGCCCGGGGACACCCTGGACGGGGGAGCTGTTTTTT. This translates into CASSPGTPWTGELFF.

The chain links TRBV7-8 to TRBJ1-5, with a tentative D call TRBD1 (5 bases). CDR1 and CDR2 from the germline V gene are SGHVS and FQNEAQ. Trimming removed 0 bases from V and 6 bases from J, with 15 bases in between. CDR3 length equals 16 residues. The CDR3 reads CASSLAREKGPQPQHF. The CDR3 nucleotides read TGTGCCAGCAGCTTAGCCAGGGAGAAGGGCCCTCAGCCCCAGCATTTT.

The chain combines TRBV29-1 with TRBJ2-7; 8 bases line up with TRBD1. Germline trimming cut 2 bases from V and 1 base from J; bases unmatched to any gene: 1. CDR3 length: 13 amino acids. Germline V gene data show CDR1 as SQVTM and CDR2 as ANQGSEA. The CDR3 DNA reads TGCAGCGTTGAACGGGACAGGTCCTACGAGCAGTACTTC. Residues: CSVERDRSYEQYF.

This clonotype has at least ten counts. CDR3 region: CASSSIETQYF. CDR3 sequence (DNA): TGCGCCAGCAGTTCTATAGAGACCCAGTACTTC. J is TRBJ2-5 and V is TRBV5-1, with D hard to call. Germline V gene sequence: CDR1 SGHRS, CDR2 YFSETQ. CDR3 length: 11 residues. V lost 5 bases, J lost 4 bases, and 6 bases lay in between.

V usage is TRBV7-9 and J usage is TRBJ2-2; D may correspond to TRBD1 or TRBD2 (6 bases each). Trimming left V 5 bases short and J 2 bases short, with 15 bases between. From germline, CDR1 is SEHNR and CDR2 FQNEAQ (reference sequence). The CDR3 extends over 16 amino acids. The CDR3 nucleotides are TGTGCCAGCAGCCCCGTAGGGGGGACCAACACCGGGGAGCTGTTTTTT. Encoded protein: CASSPVGGTNTGELFF. The full variable domain, rest sourced from reference TRBV7-9 and TRBJ2-2, is DTGVSQNPRHKITKRGQNVTFRCDPISEHNRLYWYRQTLGQGPEFLTYFQNEAQLEKSRLLSDRFSAERPKGSFSTLEIQRTEQGDSAMYLCASSPVGGTNTGELFFGEGSRLTVL.

This chain joins TRBV5-1 and TRBJ1-2, with TRBD1 matching 11 bases. Germline assignment: CDR1 SGHRS and CDR2 YFSETQ. V lost 3 bases and J lost 4; bases outside the gene matches: 5. This CDR3 contains 15 residues. CDR3: CASSWGTGGSYGYTF. CDR3 bases: TGCGCCAGCAGCTGGGGGACAGGGGGATCCTATGGCTACACCTTC.

This clonotype was detected many times. The chain couples TRBV19 to TRBJ2-7, with D perhaps given as TRBD1 or TRBD2 (5 bases each). The germline CDR1 and CDR2 sequences are LNHDA and SQIVND (reference sequence). The CDR3 length is 12 residues. V lost 6 bases to trimming and J lost 5 bases, with 11 bases between them. The CDR3 DNA reads as TGTGCCAGTAGCGGGACCCACAACGAGCAGTACTTC. Residues: CASSGTHNEQYF.

This clonotype was observed at least ten times. This rearrangement joins TRBV12-3 or TRBV12-4 to TRBJ1-2; the match to TRBD1 covers 7 bases. V gave up 5 bases and J gave up 2 bases; unmatched junction bases: 5. The CDR3 is 14 residues long. The CDR3 loop reads CASSPGQENYGYTF. CDR3 coding DNA: TGTGCCAGCAGTCCAGGACAGGAGAACTATGGCTACACCTTC.

This clonotype came up many times. V usage is TRBV19 and J usage is TRBJ1-5, with 8 bases that match TRBD1. Trimming took 5 bases from V and 4 from J; bases not matched to a gene: 1. Per the germline V gene, CDR1 is LNHDA and CDR2 is SQIVND (reference sequence). The CDR3 runs 13 residues. CDR3 sequence reads: CASSYRGNQPQHF. The DNA for the CDR3 is TGTGCCAGTAGTTACAGGGGGAATCAGCCCCAGCATTTT.

This clonotype has at least ten counts. The genes are TRBV7-3 and TRBJ2-3; D possibly corresponds to TRBD1 (5 bases). V shed 0 bases and J shed 2 bases, with 12 bases lying between them. This CDR3 has 16 amino acids. Germline CDR1 is SGHTA and CDR2 is FQGTGA. Here the CDR3 DNA reads TGTGCCAGCAGCTTAACGGCAGGGTCAGACACAGATACGCAGTATTTT. Its protein is CASSLTAGSDTDTQYF.

There are a few counts of this clonotype. This sequence may be a read error, since a much larger clone differs from it by one base. The chain couples TRBV16 to TRBJ1-1; D may be TRBD1 (5 bases). Germline assignment: CDR1 KGHSY and CDR2 FQNENV. Between the trimmed V and J ends, which lost 2 bases and 1 base, there was a span of 5 bases. There are 13 residues in the CDR3. CDR3 coding DNA: TGTGCCAGCAGCCAACAGGGGAACACTGAAGCTTTCTTT. It codes for CASSQQGNTEAFF.

This clonotype appeared many times. The chain has TRBV12-3 or TRBV12-4 and TRBJ1-1; D is ambiguous. Trimming pared 2 bases from V and 5 bases from J, leaving 0 bases between. The CDR3 is 10 amino acids. The CDR3 DNA reads TGTGCCAGCAGTTTAACTGAAGCTTTCTTT. Translated: CASSLTEAFF.

This clonotype has only a few counts. The CDR3 here is CAWSVGQGVDLNQPQHF. For the CDR3, the DNA is TGTGCCTGGAGTGTAGGGCAGGGGGTCGACCTCAATCAGCCCCAGCATTTT. The rearrangement links TRBV30 to TRBJ1-5, with 7 bases that match TRBD1. In germline, CDR1 is GTSNPN, CDR2 SVGIG (reference sequence). Trimming took 0 bases from V and 3 from J; bases not matched to a gene: 11. This CDR3 has 17 amino acids.

With respect to this clonotype: The DNA is omitted, as the CDR3 cannot be located on it reliably, and the CDR3 follows TCRdb's listing. V usage is TRBV29-1 and J usage is TRBJ1-2; no DNA check was done on the table's D call, TRBD1. CDR1 is SQVTM and CDR2 is ANQGSEA in the germline V gene. The CDR3 has 13 residues if both end residues are counted. CDR3 in amino acids: CSVGTGSDYGDNF.

This clonotype was picked up many times. The chain carries TRBV6-5 and TRBJ2-4; a weak D match, TRBD1 (7 bases). Germline lookup yields CDR1 MNHEY and CDR2 SVGAGI. V lost 0 bases, J lost 5 bases, and 14 bases lay in between. The length of the CDR3 is 16 residues. This CDR3 is CASSYSGRGAENIQYF. The DNA of the CDR3 is TGTGCCAGCAGTTACTCCGGCAGGGGGGCGGAAAACATTCAGTACTTC.

This clonotype has just a few counts. V usage is TRBV12-3 or TRBV12-4 and J usage is TRBJ2-1; TRBD1 or TRBD2 may be the D gene (5 bases each). This CDR3 spans 18 amino acids. V gave up 2 bases and J gave up 0 bases, with 17 bases separating them. The CDR3 region has the DNA TGTGCCAGCAGTTTAAACGACGGGGCTCTACGCTCCTACAATGAGCAGTTCTTC. The encoded protein is CASSLNDGALRSYNEQFF.

This clonotype occurred many times. The rearrangement uses TRBV18 and TRBJ2-1, with 8 bases lining up with TRBD1. Per the germline V gene, CDR1 is KGHSH and CDR2 is LQKENI. Trimming removed 5 bases from V and 0 bases from J; junction bases left unmatched: 3. The CDR3 covers 15 residues. CDR3: CASSWDRSSYNEQFF. In DNA form, the CDR3 reads TGTGCCAGCTCATGGGACAGGAGCTCCTACAATGAGCAGTTCTTC.